The T cell receptor (beta chain) described here comes from a study of blood T cell repertoires in COVID-19 (dated by TCRdb to about 2020). In terms of the full investigation: The collaborator samples originated in the United States, Italy and Spain and spanned the acute and convalescent phases of COVID-19. The material from the prospective study consisted of cDNA or gDNA derived from T cells, B-cell-depleted T cells, or PBMCs. Subjects who had been exposed to COVID-19, were actively infected with it, or had recovered from it provided the deeply sampled blood TCRbeta repertoires that made up the dataset. The repertoires were made available in a free public database intended to serve as a resource for research on the immune response to SARS-CoV-2. Samples came from the ongoing ImmuneRACE study (first 160 participants) plus 1,254 subjects from 6 global collaborators. Sample metadata almost always included a de-identified subject ID, COVID-19 status, age in years and sex. Where available, HLA class I and class II types were obtained from metadata supplied by the sample provider rather than from assay-based typing.

Overall study outcomes, separate from this receptor: The amount of clinical and demographic metadata varied by source and participant and was provided uncurated.

This clone was seen a few times. The antigen it recognizes is unknown. No much larger clonotype is one base removed from it; base qualities were not supplied. TCRbeta CDR3 regions were amplified from genomic DNA using the immunoSEQ Assay, a bias-controlled multiplex PCR. As for the authors' bioinformatics: The number of nucleated cells in each sample was estimated from the amplification of reference gene primers within the assay. Sequence reads were collapsed and filtered to measure the absolute abundance of every unique TCRbeta CDR3 rearrangement. Productive Simpson clonality was computed per sample as the square root of Simpson's diversity index over productive rearrangements. The source is immuneACCESS, and TCRdb retained only in-frame sequences with V and J called. Part of the clones is not carried over; for the studies checked, unresolved V genes explain less than half of this, and the remainder is unexplained. V and J calls and clone size are those listed in that table; D and trimming were worked out from the DNA. Across this sample there are about 100,000 clones, with about 83% seen only once. The biggest ten clones account for 9.5% to 10% of the sample.

Inclusive of the bounding cysteine and phenylalanine, the CDR3 is 15 residues long. Of the read, only the CDR3 DNA is kept; its 45 bases are in frame from base 1. Based on the germline V gene, the CDR1 and CDR2 sequences are KGHSH and LQKENI. V loses 3 bases at its end and J loses 1 base; junction bases beyond the gene matches: 4. Each collaborating institution followed its own protocols to collect whole blood in K2EDTA tubes. Collaborator samples were shipped for TCRbeta analysis as frozen whole blood, isolated PBMCs, or DNA extracted from either sample type. The chain is made from TRBV18 and TRBJ1-1; the junction holds 8 bases that match TRBD1. Sample: peripheral blood. The TCR comes from a man aged 35 to 55 with active or convalescent COVID-19. The DNA sequence reads TGTGCCAGCTCACCCTTGGACAGGGAGAACACTGAAGCTTTCTTT. Translated, it gives CASSPLDRENTEAFF.